These T cell receptor beta chains were read from a single sample in a study of blood T cell repertoires in COVID-19. TCRdb keeps only in-frame clones here, not all; method: immunoSEQ multiplex PCR. The sample shows 60,000 or so clones, nearly 90% of them seen only once. Sequencing was performed on peripheral blood. These receptors came from a man in his 60s with acute or convalescent COVID-19. The CDR3 runs from the conserved cysteine through the conserved F or W. Each record gives: clone size, CDR3 length, V gene, D gene, J gene, CDR3 DNA, CDR3 protein. D genes are given only for firm matches. The listing skips clone size in some rows; elsewhere it reads once, few, many or a size class.

size: NA; length: 13; V: TRBV27; D: TRBD1; J: TRBJ2-1; DNA: TGTGCCAGCAGGGTAACAGGGGGACTTGAGCAGTTCTTC; CDR3: CASRVTGGLEQFF
size: NA; length: 15; V: TRBV19; D: TRBD1; J: TRBJ1-2; DNA: TGTGCCAGAAAATTCCGGGACAGGCGCCGCTATGGCTACACCTTC; CDR3: CARKFRDRRRYGYTF
size: NA; length: 14; V: TRBV2; D: TRBD1; J: TRBJ2-2; DNA: TGTGCCAGCAGGGACAGGGGATGGACCGGGGAGCTGTTTTTT; CDR3: CASRDRGWTGELFF
size: once; length: 19; V: TRBV10-3; D: TRBD1; J: TRBJ2-5; DNA: TGTGCCATCAGTCCCGGGACAGTAGACCCAGTACTCGGTCAAGAGACCCAGTACTTC; CDR3: CAISPGTVDPVLGQETQYF
size: once; length: 15; V: TRBV6-5; D: TRBD1; J: TRBJ2-2; DNA: TGTGCCAGCTCCGGGACAGGGGGCGCGGCCGGGGAGCTGTTTTTT; CDR3: CASSGTGGAAGELFF
size: NA; length: 15; V: TRBV7-9; D: TRBD1; J: TRBJ2-5; DNA: TGTGCCAGCAGCTTAGGAACAGGGGGCCAAGAGACCCAGTACTTC; CDR3: CASSLGTGGQETQYF
size: NA; length: 13; V: TRBV19; D: NA; J: TRBJ1-2; DNA: TGTGCCAGTAGGGGGACAAGTGGGAATGGCTACACCTTC; CDR3: CASRGTSGNGYTF
size: NA; length: 17; V: TRBV3-1/TRBV3-2; D: NA; J: TRBJ2-1; DNA: TGTGCCAGCAGCCAAGGGGGGAGGCCTGGAACCTACAATGAGCAGTTCTTC; CDR3: CASSQGGRPGTYNEQFF
size: NA; length: 14; V: TRBV6-5; D: NA; J: TRBJ2-7; DNA: TGTGCCAGCAGTTACCGTCAGGGGAATGGCGAGCAGTACTTC; CDR3: CASSYRQGNGEQYF
size: NA; length: 15; V: TRBV19; D: TRBD1; J: TRBJ2-5; DNA: TGTGCCAGTAACACCGTGGGACAGGGGTTCGGGACCCAGTACTTC; CDR3: CASNTVGQGFGTQYF
size: NA; length: 15; V: TRBV3-1/TRBV3-2; D: NA; J: TRBJ1-3; DNA: TGTGCCAGCAGCCAAGAGTCGCGGGTAGGAAACACCATATATTTT; CDR3: CASSQESRVGNTIYF
size: NA; length: 17; V: TRBV7-2; D: NA; J: TRBJ2-4; DNA: TGTGCCAGCAGCACTAGGTGGCAGATCCTAGCCAAAAACATTCAGTACTTC; CDR3: CASSTRWQILAKNIQYF
size: NA; length: 16; V: TRBV5-8; D: NA; J: TRBJ2-2; DNA: TGTGCCAGCAGCTTCGCTCGACGGAGGAACACCGGGGAGCTGTTTTTT; CDR3: CASSFARRRNTGELFF
size: NA; length: 14; V: TRBV25-1; D: NA; J: TRBJ1-3; DNA: TGTGCCAGCAGTGAGGGAGGTGCCCGAAACACCATATATTTT; CDR3: CASSEGGARNTIYF
size: NA; length: 16; V: TRBV5-6; D: TRBD2; J: TRBJ2-3; DNA: TGTGCCAGCAGCCTCGCCCCGGGGGGGTATTCAGATACGCAGTATTTT; CDR3: CASSLAPGGYSDTQYF
size: NA; length: 15; V: TRBV6-5; D: TRBD1; J: TRBJ1-4; DNA: TGTGCCAGCAGTTCGACCGGGACAGTCATTGAAAAACTGTTTTTT; CDR3: CASSSTGTVIEKLFF
size: NA; length: 16; V: TRBV19; D: TRBD1; J: TRBJ1-6; DNA: TGTGCCAGTAGTATACGGACAGGGGGGAATAATTCACCCCTCCACTTT; CDR3: CASSIRTGGNNSPLHF
size: once; length: 18; V: TRBV7-2; D: TRBD2; J: TRBJ2-3; DNA: TGTGCCAGCAGCTTAAGAACCACTAGCGGGGGGGCGGGAGATACGCAGTATTTT; CDR3: CASSLRTTSGGAGDTQYF
size: NA; length: 15; V: TRBV6-4; D: TRBD1; J: TRBJ2-1; DNA: TGTGCCAGCCGAAGACAGGGTGGCTCCTACAATGAGCAGTTCTTC; CDR3: CASRRQGGSYNEQFF
size: NA; length: 15; V: TRBV5-1; D: NA; J: TRBJ2-5; DNA: TGCGCCAGCAGCTTGGTGGGGGGTCGCCAAGAGACCCAGTACTTC; CDR3: CASSLVGGRQETQYF
size: NA; length: 13; V: TRBV2; D: NA; J: TRBJ1-5; DNA: TGTGCCAGCAGTGAAGGAGGGTTTCAGCCCCAGCATTTT; CDR3: CASSEGGFQPQHF
size: NA; length: 12; V: TRBV5-4; D: NA; J: TRBJ2-3; DNA: TGTGCCAGCAGCTTGGAAAGGAGAACGCAGTATTTT; CDR3: CASSLERRTQYF
size: few; length: 15; V: TRBV3-1/TRBV3-2; D: NA; J: TRBJ1-5; DNA: TGTGCCAGCAGCCAAGAAGGCGGGGTTGATCAGCCCCAGCATTTT; CDR3: CASSQEGGVDQPQHF
size: once; length: 15; V: TRBV4-1; D: NA; J: TRBJ1-4; DNA: TGCGCCAGCAGCCGTGGGCAGAGGGGGAGTGAAAAACTGTTTTTT; CDR3: CASSRGQRGSEKLFF
size: NA; length: 13; V: TRBV5-8; D: NA; J: TRBJ1-1; DNA: TGTGCCAGCAGCTTGGGTATCGGCACTGAAGCTTTCTTT; CDR3: CASSLGIGTEAFF
size: NA; length: 13; V: TRBV6-5; D: NA; J: TRBJ1-2; DNA: TGTGCCAGCAGCTACCGGACGGTCGGAGGGTACACCTTC; CDR3: CASSYRTVGGYTF
size: NA; length: 13; V: TRBV7-9; D: NA; J: TRBJ1-5; DNA: TGTGCCAGCAGCTTAAGCAGGGATCAGCCCCAGCATTTT; CDR3: CASSLSRDQPQHF
size: NA; length: 14; V: TRBV7-3; D: NA; J: TRBJ1-3; DNA: TGTGCCAGCAGCACAGGGATTGCTGGAAACACCATATATTTT; CDR3: CASSTGIAGNTIYF
size: NA; length: 15; V: TRBV7-3; D: TRBD1; J: TRBJ2-3; DNA: TGTGCCAGCAGCTCACGGGGGACAGGGGGAGATACGCAGTATTTT; CDR3: CASSSRGTGGDTQYF
size: NA; length: 12; V: TRBV28; D: NA; J: TRBJ1-3; DNA: TGTGCCAGCAGTGGCCCTGTTGGCACCATATATTTT; CDR3: CASSGPVGTIYF
size: NA; length: 15; V: TRBV24-1; D: NA; J: TRBJ2-3; DNA: TGTGCCACCAGTGATCCAGGACTTAGGCCGAATACGCAGTATTTT; CDR3: CATSDPGLRPNTQYF
size: NA; length: 17; V: TRBV6-1; D: NA; J: TRBJ1-1; DNA: TGTGCCAGCAGTGGGGTTCTCGCAGGGGCGGGGAACACTGAAGCTTTCTTT; CDR3: CASSGVLAGAGNTEAFF
size: few; length: 13; V: TRBV19; D: NA; J: TRBJ1-2; DNA: TGTGCCAGTAGTATGGCAGACAGCTATGGCTACACCTTC; CDR3: CASSMADSYGYTF
size: NA; length: 17; V: TRBV6-1; D: NA; J: TRBJ1-3; DNA: TGTGCCAGCAGTGAAGCGTTCAGGGGATCTGGTGGGTACACCATATATTTT; CDR3: CASSEAFRGSGGYTIYF
size: few; length: 15; V: TRBV5-1; D: NA; J: TRBJ1-3; DNA: TGCGCCAGCAGCTATACCGGGACACAAGGAAACACCATATATTTT; CDR3: CASSYTGTQGNTIYF
size: once; length: 15; V: TRBV6-6; D: NA; J: TRBJ1-5; DNA: TGTGCCAGCTCCTGGGGGGGCACTCCCAATCAGCCCCAGCATTTT; CDR3: CASSWGGTPNQPQHF
size: NA; length: 13; V: TRBV11-2; D: NA; J: TRBJ1-2; DNA: TGTGCCAGCAGCCCTAGCCACGTATTTGGCTACACCTTC; CDR3: CASSPSHVFGYTF
size: NA; length: 13; V: TRBV19; D: NA; J: TRBJ1-4; DNA: TGTGCCAGTAGTATCGGGGGGGGAGAAAAACTGTTTTTT; CDR3: CASSIGGGEKLFF
size: NA; length: 16; V: TRBV2; D: TRBD1; J: TRBJ1-5; DNA: TGTGCCAGCAGTCGTGAGACAGGGGGCAGTTATCAGCCCCAGCATTTT; CDR3: CASSRETGGSYQPQHF
size: NA; length: 16; V: TRBV19; D: NA; J: TRBJ1-6; DNA: TGTGCCAGTAGTATCGCCGGGGGGATCGATAATTCACCCCTCCACTTT; CDR3: CASSIAGGIDNSPLHF
size: NA; length: 14; V: TRBV2; D: NA; J: TRBJ1-1; DNA: TGTGCCAGCACTATACGTTTATCAGGGCCGAAAGCTTTCTTT; CDR3: CASTIRLSGPKAFF
size: NA; length: 16; V: TRBV5-4; D: TRBD1; J: TRBJ1-2; DNA: TGTGCCAGCAGCTTGTCTGGGACAGGGGGTACCCATGGCTACACCTTC; CDR3: CASSLSGTGGTHGYTF
size: NA; length: 11; V: TRBV20-1; D: NA; J: TRBJ1-1; DNA: TGCAGTGCTAGAGAACAGCTTGAAGCTTTCTTT; CDR3: CSAREQLEAFF